This is a list of T cell receptor beta chains from one sample in a study of OX40 agonist ivuxolimab in advanced cancers. Sequencing used immunoSEQ multiplex PCR; TCRdb keeps in-frame clones, though not all of them. The sample holds roughly 50,000 clones, around four fifths seen once. Here the sequenced sample was CD4+ or CD8+ T cells sorted from blood, taken in a trial of the OX40 agonist ivuxolimab. Source of these receptors: an adult with an advanced solid tumor such as melanoma, head and neck, liver or kidney cancer. Each CDR3 is given with its conserved first and last residue. The D gene is left open where the match is weak. The size field is filled for only some rows; it gives once, few, many or a size class.

V gene	J gene	clone size	D gene	CDR3 DNA	CDR3 protein
TRBV28	TRBJ2-1	NA	TRBD1	TGTGCCAGCAGTCTCCTTCCGGGACAGAGCTACAATGAGCAGTTCTTC	CASSLLPGQSYNEQFF
TRBV6-5	TRBJ2-2	NA	NA	TGTGCCAGCAGTTACGGCTATATGAACACCGGGGAGCTGTTTTTT	CASSYGYMNTGELFF
TRBV30	TRBJ2-3	once	TRBD2	TGTGCCTCTCGACTAGCGGTCACAGATACGCAGTATTTT	CASRLAVTDTQYF
TRBV27	TRBJ1-4	NA	TRBD1	TGTGCCAGCAGTACCCGGGACAGGGCGATGATGGGTAATGAAAAACTGTTTTTT	CASSTRDRAMMGNEKLFF
TRBV30	TRBJ1-4	NA	NA	TGTGCCTGGAGTAAAGGGCTCCTTAATGAAAAACTGTTTTTT	CAWSKGLLNEKLFF
TRBV19	TRBJ1-2	once	NA	TGTGCCAGTAGGGAGTCCTATGGCTACACCTTC	CASRESYGYTF
TRBV7-9	TRBJ2-2	NA	NA	TGTGCCAGCAGCTTAATAGGCACCGGGGAGCTGTTTTTT	CASSLIGTGELFF
TRBV4-2	TRBJ2-1	NA	TRBD1	TGTGCCAGCAGCTTCTTCGGGGGACAGGGAGGGATTAATGAGCAGTTCTTC	CASSFFGGQGGINEQFF
TRBV10-3	TRBJ1-4	few	NA	TGTGCCATCTCCCAGGGCTCTAATGAAAAACTGTTTTTT	CAISQGSNEKLFF
TRBV2	TRBJ2-1	once	TRBD2	TGTGCCAGCAGTGAAGGGCTAGCGGGAGTCGATGAGCAGTTCTTC	CASSEGLAGVDEQFF
TRBV7-8	TRBJ2-4	once	NA	TGTGCCAGCAGCTTAGGACAGGACAACATTCAGTACTTC	CASSLGQDNIQYF
TRBV29-1	TRBJ1-5	NA	NA	TGCAGCGCCGCTGCTCCGGACCAGCCCCAGCATTTT	CSAAAPDQPQHF
TRBV18	TRBJ1-1	NA	TRBD1	TGTGCCAGCTCACCTCGTCTGGACAGGGGCACTGAAGCTTTCTTT	CASSPRLDRGTEAFF
TRBV27	TRBJ2-6	NA	TRBD1	TGTGCCAGCAGACGTCAACCCCAGGGGGCTGGGGCCAACGTCCTGACTTTC	CASRRQPQGAGANVLTF
TRBV7-2	TRBJ1-3	NA	NA	TGTGCCAGCAGCTTTGTCGCAGGGTCTGAAAACACCATATATTTT	CASSFVAGSENTIYF
TRBV5-6	TRBJ2-3	NA	NA	TGTGCCAGCAGCACGTCAGGATCTAGCACAGATACGCAGTATTTT	CASSTSGSSTDTQYF
TRBV23-1	TRBJ2-7	NA	TRBD1	TGCGCCAGCAGTCAATCGTTCGGACAGGGGGACCCCTACGAGCAGTACTTC	CASSQSFGQGDPYEQYF
TRBV4-1	TRBJ1-2	NA	TRBD1	TGCGCCAGCAGCCCGGGACAGAACGCTAACTATGGCTACACCTTC	CASSPGQNANYGYTF
TRBV2	TRBJ2-7	NA	NA	TGTGCCAGCAGTGGAGGGCAGAACTACGAGCAGTACTTC	CASSGGQNYEQYF
TRBV4-2	TRBJ2-2	NA	TRBD2	TGTGCCAGCAGCCAAGATCTTTTGCGGGGGGCTGGCGGGGAGCTGTTTTTT	CASSQDLLRGAGGELFF
TRBV5-1	TRBJ1-1	NA	NA	TGCGCCAGCAAAGTAACTATGAACACTGAAGCTTTCTTT	CASKVTMNTEAFF
TRBV2	TRBJ1-5	NA	NA	TGTGCCAGCACAGGGGATAGCAATCAGCCCCAGCATTTT	CASTGDSNQPQHF
TRBV11-2	TRBJ2-7	NA	NA	TGTGCCAGCAGCTTAACTACGGGATCCGCCTACGAGCAGTACTTC	CASSLTTGSAYEQYF
TRBV19	TRBJ1-1	NA	TRBD1	TGTGCCAGTAGTGCGGACAGGGAAACTGAAGCTTTCTTT	CASSADRETEAFF
TRBV28	TRBJ2-7	NA	NA	TGTGCCAGCAGTTTTAGGGGTGGGGCAACCGAGCAGTACTTC	CASSFRGGATEQYF
TRBV30	TRBJ1-2	NA	NA	TGTGCCTGGAGTGTGGAGGGCAACTATGGCTACACCTTC	CAWSVEGNYGYTF
TRBV6-5	TRBJ1-3	few	NA	TGTGCCAGCATAGGTGTGTCAACTGGAAACACCATATATTTT	CASIGVSTGNTIYF
TRBV28	TRBJ1-6	few	TRBD1	TGTGCCAGCAGTGTACAGGGGGGTGATAATTCACCCCTCCACTTT	CASSVQGGDNSPLHF
TRBV2	TRBJ2-4	NA	TRBD2	TGTGCCAGCAGAGGACTAGCGGGTCCCAAAAACATTCAGTACTTC	CASRGLAGPKNIQYF
TRBV25-1	TRBJ2-1	NA	TRBD2	TGTGCCAGCAGTGAGAGCTTAGCGGGGGGGCGTGAGCAGTTCTTC	CASSESLAGGREQFF
TRBV2	TRBJ1-2	NA	NA	TGTGCCAGCAGTGATAGGTCAGCTAACTATGGCTACACCTTC	CASSDRSANYGYTF
TRBV10-3	TRBJ2-7	NA	TRBD2	TGTGCCATCAGCGGGGGACTAACCCCCTCCTACGAGCAGTACTTC	CAISGGLTPSYEQYF
TRBV7-9	TRBJ2-1	NA	TRBD2	TGTGCCAGCAGCTTCCCTACTAGCGCCAGCCAGTTCTTC	CASSFPTSASQFF
TRBV19	TRBJ2-7	NA	NA	TGTGCCAGTAGTACCAAAGGCGGGGAAGGTACTACCCTCTACGAGCAGTACTTC	CASSTKGGEGTTLYEQYF
TRBV6-1	TRBJ1-1	NA	NA	TGTGCCAGCAGCTCAGGGCCGGAAGCTTTCTTT	CASSSGPEAFF
TRBV7-3	TRBJ1-1	NA	NA	TGTGCCAGCAGCTTCGGGACGGTGAACACTGAAGCTTTCTTT	CASSFGTVNTEAFF
TRBV7-2	TRBJ2-2	NA	NA	TGTGCCAGCAGCTTAAAGGGGGCCGGGGAGCTGTTTTTT	CASSLKGAGELFF
TRBV9	TRBJ1-5	NA	NA	TGTGCCAGCAGCGTAGATGGGACTCAGCCCCAGCATTTT	CASSVDGTQPQHF
TRBV27	TRBJ2-7	NA	TRBD2	TGTGCCAGCAGGCCCTCTCTAGCGGGAGGGAGCTCCTACGAGCAGTACTTC	CASRPSLAGGSSYEQYF
TRBV29-1	TRBJ2-3	once	NA	TGCAGCGTACGTGCCGGGACTTTCACAGATACGCAGTATTTT	CSVRAGTFTDTQYF
TRBV7-2	TRBJ2-7	NA	NA	TGTGCCAGCAGCGCAACTAGGGAACTCGAGCAGTACTTC	CASSATRELEQYF
TRBV6-6	TRBJ2-7	NA	TRBD2	TGTGCCAGCAGCCCGGGGGGCTACGAGCAGTACTTC	CASSPGGYEQYF
TRBV7-2	TRBJ2-3	NA	NA	TGTGCCAGCAGCTTCGGCACAGATACGCAGTATTTT	CASSFGTDTQYF
TRBV10-3	TRBJ1-1	NA	TRBD1	TGTGCCATCAGTGAGTCGGGGACAGGTATTAACACTGAAGCTTTCTTT	CAISESGTGINTEAFF
TRBV6-6	TRBJ1-2	NA	NA	TGTGCCAGCAGTTACTCAGCTCCAGGGATTAACTATGGCTACACCTTC	CASSYSAPGINYGYTF
TRBV2	TRBJ1-4	NA	NA	TGTGCCAGCAGTGGGGGAAGGGGGTCTAATGAAAAACTGTTTTTT	CASSGGRGSNEKLFF
TRBV4-2	TRBJ2-7	NA	TRBD1	TGTGCCAGCAGCCGAGGACAGGTTTCCTACGAGCAGTACTTC	CASSRGQVSYEQYF
TRBV7-2	TRBJ2-5	NA	TRBD1	TGTGCCAGCAGCTTACAGACAGGGTACCAAGAGACCCAGTACTTC	CASSLQTGYQETQYF
TRBV7-9	TRBJ2-5	few	NA	TGTGCCAGCAGCTCATCAGGGTCGGTAGAGACCCAGTACTTC	CASSSSGSVETQYF
TRBV2	TRBJ2-2	few	NA	TGTGCCAGCAGGGTAGGAGTGGGTGCCGCCGGGGAGCTGTTTTTT	CASRVGVGAAGELFF
TRBV12-5	TRBJ2-4	NA	TRBD1	TGTGCTAGTGCCGTGGACAGGGGCGACATTCAGTACTTC	CASAVDRGDIQYF
TRBV21-1	TRBJ2-7	NA	NA	TGTGCCAGCAGCAAACCGGGAACTATCTTGTACGAGCAGTACTTC	CASSKPGTILYEQYF
TRBV19	TRBJ1-1	NA	TRBD1	TGTGCCAGTGGGGACAGGGCAAACACTGAAGCTTTCTTT	CASGDRANTEAFF
TRBV4-1	TRBJ2-3	NA	NA	TGCGCCAGCAGCCCCTTGGGGCAGTCAGATACGCAGTATTTT	CASSPLGQSDTQYF
TRBV6-5	TRBJ2-3	NA	NA	TGTGCCAGCAGGTCAGGTGCTAAAAGGCCAGATACGCAGTATTTT	CASRSGAKRPDTQYF
TRBV9	TRBJ2-1	few	TRBD1	TGTGCCAGCAGCGACGAGGGACAGGACTACAATGAGCAGTTCTTC	CASSDEGQDYNEQFF
TRBV7-9	TRBJ2-2	once	TRBD2	TGTGCCAGCAGCTTAGCTCGGGCGGGAGTGCACACCGGGGAGCTGTTTTTT	CASSLARAGVHTGELFF